A single sample gave rise to the 32 T cell receptor beta chains below, sequenced in a study of blood T cell repertoires in COVID-19. TCRdb's table, derived via immunoSEQ multiplex PCR, lists solely in-frame clones and lacks some. The repertoire holds 59,000 or so clones, 82% seen once, with around 12% in the top ten. Input material: peripheral blood. The source of these receptors is a human donor in a cohort sampled during active COVID-19.

The chain combines TRBV14 with TRBJ2-2, with D unclear. From germline, CDR1 is SGHDN and CDR2 FVKESK. CDR3 length equals 14 residues. V dropped 2 bases and J dropped 0 bases, with 4 bases sitting between them. The CDR3 nucleotides read TGTGCCAGCAGCCAACCGGCGAACACCGGGGAGCTGTTTTTT. Its protein product is CASSQPANTGELFF.

V gene TRBV14 combines with J gene TRBJ1-1; tentative D call: TRBD1 (6 bases). Trimming took 0 bases from V and 6 from J, leaving 8 bases between them. The CDR3 runs 13 residues. Germline CDR1 reads SGHDN; CDR2 reads FVKESK. The chain's CDR3 is CASSQDGQSEAFF. CDR3 nucleotides: TGTGCCAGCAGCCAAGACGGACAGTCTGAAGCTTTCTTT.

V usage is TRBV5-4 and J usage is TRBJ2-7; the D gene is possibly TRBD2 (5 bases). This CDR3 comprises 16 residues. Between the trimmed V and J ends, which lost 0 bases and 3 bases, there was a span of 16 bases. Germline values: CDR1 SGHNT, CDR2 YYREEE (reference sequence). The CDR3 bases are TGTGCCAGCAGCTTGGCGGGGTCGCGGATTTACTACGAGCAGTACTTC. Amino acid sequence: CASSLAGSRIYYEQYF.

This clone was seen just once. V gene TRBV7-8 combines with J gene TRBJ2-2, with TRBD1 matching over 7 bases. Germline assignment: CDR1 SGHVS and CDR2 FQNEAQ. Losses at the gene ends were 10 bases for V and 1 base for J; bases not matched to a gene: 3. The CDR3 sequence is 13 residues long. The CDR3 loop is CATRQGNTGELFF. CDR3 bases: TGTGCCACCCGACAGGGGAACACCGGGGAGCTGTTTTTT.

As concerns this clone: Because the CDR3's place on the DNA is in doubt, the DNA is left out and the CDR3 is given as listed by TCRdb. This chain connects TRBV21-1 to TRBJ2-2; the D call TRBD1 from the table was never checked on the DNA. TRBV21-1 is a documented pseudogene. A total of 19 residues make up the CDR3, ends included. The CDR3 loop reads CASSHPARVVGQGTGELFF.

This rearrangement joins TRBV29-1 to TRBJ1-2, with D possibly being TRBD1 (5 bases). Germline assignment: CDR1 SQVTM and CDR2 ANQGSEA. CDR3 size: 11 residues. Trimming took off 4 bases at V and 8 bases at J, with 11 bases between the two ends. CDR3 DNA sequence: TGCAGCGTTGCCGGGGGTGGGGGCTACACCTTC. Protein sequence: CSVAGGGGYTF. The entire variable domain, with the rest obtained from reference TRBV29-1 and TRBJ1-2, is as follows: SAVISQKPSRDICQRGTSLTIQCQVDSQVTMMFWYRQQPGQSLTLIATANQGSEATYESGFVIDKFPISRPNLTFSTLTVSNMSPEDSSIYLCSVAGGGGYTFGSGTRLTVV.

The chain couples TRBV9 to TRBJ2-1, with TRBD2 identical over 7 bases. The germline CDR1 and CDR2 sequences are SGDLS and YYNGEE. The CDR3 has 18 amino acids. Losses at the gene ends were 0 bases for V and 0 bases for J; bases not matched to a gene: 9. The DNA of the CDR3 is TGTGCCAGCAGCGTAGTGGGTAGCGGGTCGAGCTCCTACAATGAGCAGTTCTTC. It yields the protein CASSVVGSGSSSYNEQFF.

This chain links TRBV28 with TRBJ2-4, with 13 bases identical to TRBD2. V lost 5 bases and J lost 9; bases outside the gene matches: 13. CDR3 size: 17 residues. CDR1 MDHEN and CDR2 SYDVKM come from the germline V gene. Here the CDR3 reads CASSPHLLAGGSTIQYF. The DNA for the CDR3 is TGTGCCAGCAGTCCGCATCTACTAGCGGGGGGGTCTACCATTCAGTACTTC.

The V gene is TRBV11-2, the J gene TRBJ1-2; TRBD1 matches at 9 bases. The germline gives CDR1 SGHAT, CDR2 FQNNGV. The trim removed 4 bases at V and 5 bases at J, leaving 14 bases unmatched. The CDR3 contains 17 residues. In nucleotides, the CDR3 is TGTGCCAGCAGCTCGGGACAGGGAGTGTATCCGAAGTATGGCTACACCTTC. Residues: CASSSGQGVYPKYGYTF.

The chain employs TRBV6-5 and TRBJ1-2, with TRBD1 matching over 7 bases. Germline loops: CDR1 MNHEY, CDR2 SVGAGI. V lost 3 bases and J lost 8; bases outside the gene matches: 9. The CDR3 totals 14 residues. The CDR3 sequence: CASSYSTGRRGYTF. Written as DNA, the CDR3 is TGTGCCAGCAGTTATTCGACAGGGCGAAGGGGCTACACCTTC.

This rearrangement joins TRBV10-3 to TRBJ1-1; 8 bases fit TRBD1. The V gene's germline CDR1 is ENHRY and CDR2 SYGVKD. Trimming took 4 bases from V and 1 from J; bases not matched to a gene: 2. The CDR3 is made up of 14 amino acids. The CDR3 DNA sequence: TGTGCCATCAGTGGGGGGACAGGGAACACTGAAGCTTTCTTT. Amino acid sequence: CAISGGTGNTEAFF.

The V gene is TRBV6-2 or TRBV6-3, the J gene TRBJ1-4; D is possibly TRBD1 (6 bases). Trimming took 6 bases from V and 7 from J, leaving 15 bases between them. There are 14 residues in the CDR3. Germline V gene sequence: CDR1 MNHEY, CDR2 SVGEGT. Here the CDR3 DNA reads TGTGCCAGCAGCCTCAGGGGATCTGCTGAAAAACTGTTTTTT. Protein sequence: CASSLRGSAEKLFF.

The V and J genes are TRBV7-9 and TRBJ2-5, with 9 bases lining up with TRBD2. CDR3 length: 15 amino acids. Germline loops: CDR1 SEHNR, CDR2 FQNEAQ (reference sequence). The trim removed 3 bases at V and 2 bases at J, leaving 4 bases unmatched. In nucleotides, the CDR3 is TGTGCCAGCAGCTTGACGACTAGCGGACAAGAGACCCAGTACTTC. This sequence encodes CASSLTTSGQETQYF.

J is TRBJ2-5 and V is TRBV11-2; D possibly corresponds to TRBD2 (6 bases). The germline CDR1 and CDR2 sequences are SGHAT and FQNNGV. This CDR3 region has 17 residues. The ends were cut back, 0 bases at V and 2 bases at J, with 16 bases in the middle. The CDR3 spells CASSLDPGVIRQETQYF. CDR3 DNA: TGTGCCAGCAGCTTAGATCCGGGGGTAATAAGACAAGAGACCCAGTACTTC.

This chain joins TRBV7-8 and TRBJ2-7; no firm D call. The CDR3 runs to 15 residues. Trimming pared 5 bases from V and 4 bases from J, leaving 18 bases between. CDR1 SGHVS and CDR2 FQNEAQ come from the germline V gene. In DNA form, the CDR3 reads TGTGCCAGCAGCAGCCGCCGTTTTTCTTCTTACGAGCAGTACTTC. It encodes CASSSRRFSSYEQYF.

The chain carries TRBV20-1 and TRBJ2-1, with D unresolved. Trimming took 6 bases from V and 3 from J, leaving 3 bases between them. CDR3 size: 10 residues. The germline gives CDR1 DFQATT, CDR2 SNEGSKA (reference sequence). The CDR3 region has the DNA TGCAGTGCCATCTACAATGAGCAGTTCTTC. This sequence encodes CSAIYNEQFF.

This rearrangement joins TRBV19 to TRBJ2-5, with 7 bases matching TRBD1. From germline, CDR1 is LNHDA and CDR2 SQIVND (reference sequence). V lost 3 bases and J lost 4; bases outside the gene matches: 14. This CDR3 comprises 17 residues. The CDR3, as DNA: TGTGCCAGTAGTATTATCGGCAAGGGGGCGCGCGGAGAGACCCAGTACTTC. Translated: CASSIIGKGARGETQYF.

This chain links TRBV18 with TRBJ2-6; D is possibly TRBD1 (5 bases). Germline CDR1 KGHSH, CDR2 LQKENI. This CDR3 spans 16 amino acids. Trimming removed 2 bases from V and 4 bases from J, with 12 bases in between. Written as DNA, the CDR3 is TGTGCCAGCTCACCAATCAGGGTAGAAGGGGCCAACGTCCTGACTTTC. Protein: CASSPIRVEGANVLTF.

This clone was counted only a few times. The chain combines TRBV18 with TRBJ2-5, with 7 nucleotides matching TRBD1. J gave up 3 bases and V 8 bases, and 12 bases lay outside the gene matches. Germline values: CDR1 KGHSH, CDR2 LQKENI. The CDR3 is made up of 15 amino acids. DNA for the CDR3: TGTGCCAGCCCGTCCCGGGACAGCGTAAAAGAGACCCAGTACTTC. Amino acid sequence: CASPSRDSVKETQYF.

This chain connects TRBV5-1 to TRBJ2-5; tentatively, D is TRBD2 (6 bases). CDR1 is SGHRS, CDR2 YFSETQ, per germline. The CDR3 sequence is 14 residues long. V lost 2 bases, J lost 5 bases, and 13 bases lay in between. CDR3 bases: TGCGCCAGCAGCTTAGGAGGGGAGCGGGAGACCCAGTACTTC. Its translation is CASSLGGERETQYF.

The V gene is TRBV7-2, the J gene TRBJ2-3; 10 bases fit TRBD2. V trimming: 7 bases; J trimming: 4 bases; junction bases outside the gene matches: 8. The CDR3 spans 15 residues. Per germline, CDR1 SGHTA and CDR2 FQGNSA. DNA for the CDR3: TGTGCCAGCACCCTTAGCGGGGGGCAATCAGATACGCAGTATTTT. Translation gives CASTLSGGQSDTQYF.

The chain joins TRBV4-2 to TRBJ2-3; no definite D call. The CDR3 covers 15 residues. The ends were cut back, 0 bases at V and 1 base at J, with 8 bases in the middle. Germline V gene lookup returns CDR1 LGHNA and CDR2 YNFKEQ. CDR3 sequence: CASSQDPQGTDTQYF. CDR3 coding DNA: TGTGCCAGCAGCCAAGACCCCCAGGGCACAGATACGCAGTATTTT.

The chain employs TRBV3-1 (or the pseudogene TRBV3-2) and TRBJ2-4; weak D call: TRBD1 (5 bases). Germline loops: CDR1 LGHDT, CDR2 YNNKEL (reference sequence). The CDR3 consists of 13 residues. Trimming shortened V by 6 bases and J by 10 bases, and 16 bases separated the two germline ends. CDR3 DNA: TGTGCCAGCAGACTTTCGGCTGGGGCAATTCAGTACTTC. Its protein is CASRLSAGAIQYF.

This clone turned up a few times. This chain links TRBV5-1 with TRBJ1-4; a weak D match, TRBD1 (6 bases). V shed 4 bases and J shed 2 bases, with 9 bases lying between them. CDR1 SGHRS and CDR2 YFSETQ come from the germline V gene. The CDR3 loop spans 14 amino acids. CDR3 loop: CASSIQGTNEKLFF. The CDR3 coding sequence is TGCGCCAGCAGCATCCAGGGGACTAATGAAAAACTGTTTTTT.

This clone was seen only once. J is TRBJ2-2 and V is TRBV4-2, with a possible D match to TRBD1 (6 bases). Deletions cut 6 bases from V and 3 bases from J, with 14 bases between. This CDR3 has 15 amino acids. Per germline, CDR1 LGHNA and CDR2 YNFKEQ. The CDR3, as DNA: TGTGCCAGCAGGATGAACAGGGTCCACACCGGGGAGCTGTTTTTT. Encoded protein: CASRMNRVHTGELFF.

The chain joins TRBV7-2 to TRBJ1-2, with 8 bases lining up with TRBD1. The V gene end was trimmed by 5 bases and the J gene end by 3 bases; junction bases not matched to a gene: 5. The germline gives CDR1 SGHTA, CDR2 FQGNSA. The CDR3 sequence is 14 residues long. CDR3 residues: CASSLTGVYYGYTF. The CDR3 nucleotides are TGTGCCAGCAGCCTGACAGGGGTATACTATGGCTACACCTTC. Together with reference TRBV7-2 and TRBJ1-2, the CDR3 gives the full variable domain: GAGVSQSPSNKVTEKGKDVELRCDPISGHTALYWYRQSLGQGLEFLIYFQGNSAPDKSGLPSDRFSAERTGGSVSTLTIQRTQQEDSAVYLCASSLTGVYYGYTFGSGTRLTVV.

This clone showed up just a few times. The chain employs TRBV6-2 or TRBV6-3 and TRBJ2-3; TRBD2 matches at 14 bases. This CDR3 comprises 16 residues. Germline V lookup: CDR1 MNHEY, CDR2 SVGEGT. Losses at the gene ends were 5 bases for V and 6 bases for J; bases not matched to a gene: 7. CDR3 coding DNA: TGTGCCAGCAGTATAGGGACTAGCGGGGGTTCGGATACGCAGTATTTT. Amino acid sequence: CASSIGTSGGSDTQYF.

The chain carries TRBV7-8 and TRBJ1-1; TRBD1 might be the D (5 bases). Germline CDR1 reads SGHVS; CDR2 reads FQNEAQ. V dropped 0 bases and J dropped 4 bases, with 9 bases sitting between them. This CDR3 is built from 14 residues. This CDR3 is CASSLAGGSTEAFF. The CDR3 nucleotides read TGTGCCAGCAGCTTAGCGGGGGGGAGCACTGAAGCTTTCTTT.

The V call is TRBV27, the J call TRBJ2-3; 7 bases align to TRBD1. CDR3 length: 14 residues. The germline V gene encodes CDR1 MNHEY and CDR2 SMNVEV (reference sequence). V lost 5 bases to trimming and J lost 7 bases; unmatched junction nucleotides: 9. The CDR3 protein is CASSPEWTGYTQYF. The CDR3 nucleotides read TGTGCCAGCAGTCCGGAGTGGACAGGTTATACGCAGTATTTT.

This chain connects TRBV28 to TRBJ2-4; 7 nucleotides match TRBD1. Germline CDR1 MDHEN, CDR2 SYDVKM. The CDR3 length is 19 residues. V lost 4 bases, J lost 3 bases, and 18 bases stayed unmatched. The CDR3 here is CASSSPLITGVRSKNIQYF. The CDR3 DNA follows: TGTGCCAGCAGTTCACCCCTAATAACAGGGGTCCGGAGCAAAAACATTCAGTACTTC. The full variable domain, its missing parts supplied by reference TRBV28 and TRBJ2-4, is DVKVTQSSRYLVKRTGEKVFLECVQDMDHENMFWYRQDPGLGLRLIYFSYDVKMKEKGDIPEGYSVSREKKERFSLILESASTNQTSMYLCASSSPLITGVRSKNIQYFGAGTRLSVL.

This clone was picked up one time. The J gene is TRBJ2-3, the V gene TRBV9; 7 nucleotides align to TRBD1. CDR1 and CDR2 from the germline V gene are SGDLS and YYNGEE. V gave up 2 bases and J gave up 2 bases; unmatched junction bases: 8. The CDR3 is 16 amino acids. The CDR3 DNA follows: TGTGCCAGCAGCGTGAACTGGGACAGACTCACAGATACGCAGTATTTT. Encoded protein: CASSVNWDRLTDTQYF.

The chain joins TRBV6-5 to TRBJ1-1, with a possible D match to TRBD1 (5 bases). Trimming cost V 5 bases and J 11 bases, with 24 bases left between them. Looked up from germline, CDR1 is MNHEY and CDR2 is SVGAGI. The CDR3 is 15 amino acids. The CDR3 bases are TGTGCCAGCAGTCACAGGAAAAAACATTCTAGCGATGCTTTCTTT. Its protein is CASSHRKKHSSDAFF.